This record concerns one T cell receptor (beta chain) sequence. Antigen specificity is unknown. For TCRbeta, the library was prepared with unique molecular identifiers. TCRdb recomputed calls from the PCR reads with MiXCR, one row per CDR3 protein. In the table there are around 800,000 distinct CDR3 sequences, 16% of which are singletons. This specimen belongs to a study of T-cell reconstitution after alpha-beta-depleted transplantation in children. Overall study results and limits: Some patients showed high day-60 TCRbeta diversity, which derived from surviving recipient T cells and thymic progenitors.

Per germline, CDR1 SQVTM and CDR2 ANQGSEA. V lost 7 bases to trimming and J lost 0 bases, with 12 bases between them. The CDR3 has 13 amino acids. The TCR was taken from a male patient under 18 who had a stem cell transplant for acute lymphoblastic leukemia, so the T cells may come from the graft donor. Sequencing used PBMCs, mostly from graft donor cells, obtained 360 days after TCRalphabeta/CD19-depleted stem cell transplant. The chain combines TRBV29-1 with TRBJ1-2; D is undetermined. CDR3: CSALRGPNYGYTF. CDR3 coding DNA: TGCAGCGCGCTTCGGGGTCCTAACTATGGCTACACCTTC.